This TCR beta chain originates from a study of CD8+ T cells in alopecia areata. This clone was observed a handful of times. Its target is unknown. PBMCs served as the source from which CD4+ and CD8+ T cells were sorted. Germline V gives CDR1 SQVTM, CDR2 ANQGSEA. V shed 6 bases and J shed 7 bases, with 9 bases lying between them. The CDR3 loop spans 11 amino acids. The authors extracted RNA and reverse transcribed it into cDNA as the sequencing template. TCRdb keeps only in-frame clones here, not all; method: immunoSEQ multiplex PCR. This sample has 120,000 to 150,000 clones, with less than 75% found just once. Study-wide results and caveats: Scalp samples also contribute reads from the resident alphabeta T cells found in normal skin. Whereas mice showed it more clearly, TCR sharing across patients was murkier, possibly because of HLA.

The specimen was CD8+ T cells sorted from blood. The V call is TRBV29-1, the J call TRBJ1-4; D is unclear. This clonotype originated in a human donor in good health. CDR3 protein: CSVVAGEKLFF. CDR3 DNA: TGCAGCGTCGTCGCGGGTGAAAAACTGTTTTTT.